Presented here are 12 T cell receptor beta chains from one specimen sequenced in a study of T cell repertoires in cytomegalovirus infection. TCRdb analysed the reads with MiXCR anew, one entry per CDR3 protein. The sample lists 450,000 to 550,000 distinct CDR3 sequences; about 39% were seen once. Their recognized antigens are unknown. Sequencing used cultured PBMCs, obtained from culture after CMV antigen stimulation. The receptors shown here come from a human donor in good health (CMV status not recorded). Some clones in this sample may be carry-over from other donors' samples.

This clonotype was counted between two and nine times. V gene TRBV12-3 or TRBV12-4 combines with J gene TRBJ1-1; a weak D match, TRBD1 (5 bases). This CDR3 has 13 amino acids. V was pared by 5 bases and J by 3 bases, with 10 bases between. The CDR3 DNA follows: TGTGCCAGCAGTATCATGGGGGACACTGAAGCTTTCTTT. The encoded protein is CASSIMGDTEAFF.

This clonotype was recorded a few times. This sequence joins TRBV7-6 and TRBJ1-3, with D hard to call. Germline V CDR1 and CDR2: SGHVS, FNYEAQ. Trimming removed 5 bases from V and 4 bases from J, with 15 bases in between. The CDR3 has 15 amino acids. DNA of the CDR3: TGTGCCAGCAGCCCTCTTTCGGGGATCGGAAACACCATATATTTT. It codes for CASSPLSGIGNTIYF.

The chain has TRBV20-1 and TRBJ2-5; TRBD2 is a possible D gene (5 bases). CDR3 length: 11 residues. CDR1 and CDR2 (germline): DFQATT, SNEGSKA (reference sequence). Trimming cost V 8 bases and J 5 bases, with 12 bases left between them. CDR3 sequence reads: CSTVEAETQYF. The DNA of the CDR3 is TGCAGTACGGTGGAGGCCGAGACCCAGTACTTC.

The table lists this clonotype with many counts. V gene TRBV7-2 combines with J gene TRBJ1-1; D gene uncertain. The V and J ends lost 5 bases and 5 bases respectively, with 9 bases between them. Looked up from germline, CDR1 is SGHTA and CDR2 is FQGNSA. The CDR3 sequence is 12 residues long. This CDR3 reads CASSLFGTEAFF. The CDR3 coding sequence is TGTGCCAGCAGCCTCTTCGGGACTGAAGCTTTCTTT. The full variable domain, in which reference TRBV7-2 and TRBJ1-1 provide the parts outside the CDR3, is GAGVSQSPSNKVTEKGKDVELRCDPISGHTALYWYRQSLGQGLEFLIYFQGNSAPDKSGLPSDRFSAERTGGSVSTLTIQRTQQEDSAVYLCASSLFGTEAFFGQGTRLTVV.

This clonotype was observed once. The V and J genes are TRBV29-1 and TRBJ1-2; tentative D call: TRBD1 (6 bases). V was clipped by 6 bases and J by 5 bases, with 13 bases between them. CDR1 is SQVTM and CDR2 is ANQGSEA in the germline V gene. There are 12 residues in the CDR3. In nucleotides, the CDR3 is TGCAGCGTCCGACAGGACAGATATGGCTACACCTTC. It specifies CSVRQDRYGYTF.

In DNA form, the CDR3 reads TGTGCCAGCACCCAGTCCCAGACCCAAGAGACCCAGTACTTC. Translating gives CASTQSQTQETQYF. The V call is TRBV7-9, the J call TRBJ2-5; D remains ambiguous. Germline V gives CDR1 SEHNR, CDR2 FQNEAQ (reference sequence). This CDR3 has 14 amino acids. Between the trimmed V and J ends, which lost 7 bases and 1 base, there was a span of 13 bases.

The chain employs TRBV7-4 and TRBJ2-3, with 9 bases aligning to TRBD2. With 5 bases clipped from V and 6 bases from J, the junction kept 12 bases outside the gene matches. This CDR3 region has 16 residues. Germline V gene data show CDR1 as SGHVT and CDR2 as SQSDAQ. The CDR3 sequence is CASSPGRTSERDTQYF. The DNA of the CDR3 is TGTGCCAGCAGCCCCGGGAGGACTAGCGAAAGGGATACGCAGTATTTT.

The V gene is TRBV19, the J gene TRBJ1-5; D remains ambiguous. Trimming stripped 3 bases from V and 6 bases from J, with 15 bases between. Per the germline V gene, CDR1 is LNHDA and CDR2 is SQIVND (reference sequence). CDR3 size: 15 residues. The CDR3 sequence is CASSIDTLRGQPQHF. CDR3 DNA: TGTGCCAGTAGTATCGACACCCTTCGGGGTCAGCCCCAGCATTTT.

This clonotype was recorded a few times. V is TRBV28 and J is TRBJ2-7; TRBD2 aligns across 13 bases. With 4 bases clipped from V and 12 bases from J, the junction kept 6 bases outside the gene matches. Germline V gene sequence: CDR1 MDHEN, CDR2 SYDVKM. The CDR3 extends over 13 amino acids. The CDR3 region has the DNA TGTGCCAGCAGTTCAGTCACTAGCGGGGGGGGGTACTTC. It is translated as CASSSVTSGGGYF. Full variable domain (outside the CDR3, taken from reference TRBV28 and TRBJ2-7): DVKVTQSSRYLVKRTGEKVFLECVQDMDHENMFWYRQDPGLGLRLIYFSYDVKMKEKGDIPEGYSVSREKKERFSLILESASTNQTSMYLCASSSVTSGGGYFGPGTRLTVT.

CDR3 sequence: CASQQLRKDYTF. The CDR3 DNA is TGTGCCAGCCAGCAACTGCGGAAAGACTACACCTTC. The chain links TRBV7-9 to TRBJ1-2, with unresolved D. Germline lookup yields CDR1 SEHNR and CDR2 FQNEAQ (reference sequence). The germline V and J ends were trimmed by 8 bases and 10 bases, with 17 bases remaining between them. This CDR3 spans 12 amino acids.

This chain uses TRBV7-4 with TRBJ1-5; D is unresolved. With 2 bases removed from V and 2 bases from J, the gap between germline ends came to 13 bases. The germline V gene encodes CDR1 SGHVT and CDR2 SQSDAQ. This CDR3 comprises 16 residues. The CDR3 spells CASSLSGQNGNQPQHF. CDR3 nucleotides: TGTGCCAGCAGCTTAAGTGGGCAGAACGGCAATCAGCCCCAGCATTTT.

This sequence joins TRBV7-9 and TRBJ2-1, with unresolved D. V was trimmed by 6 bases and J by 9 bases, leaving 9 bases between them. Germline V lookup: CDR1 SEHNR, CDR2 FQNEAQ (reference sequence). CDR3 length: 11 amino acids. This CDR3 reads CASRASGEQFF. CDR3 nucleotides: TGTGCCAGCAGGGCTAGTGGTGAGCAGTTCTTC.